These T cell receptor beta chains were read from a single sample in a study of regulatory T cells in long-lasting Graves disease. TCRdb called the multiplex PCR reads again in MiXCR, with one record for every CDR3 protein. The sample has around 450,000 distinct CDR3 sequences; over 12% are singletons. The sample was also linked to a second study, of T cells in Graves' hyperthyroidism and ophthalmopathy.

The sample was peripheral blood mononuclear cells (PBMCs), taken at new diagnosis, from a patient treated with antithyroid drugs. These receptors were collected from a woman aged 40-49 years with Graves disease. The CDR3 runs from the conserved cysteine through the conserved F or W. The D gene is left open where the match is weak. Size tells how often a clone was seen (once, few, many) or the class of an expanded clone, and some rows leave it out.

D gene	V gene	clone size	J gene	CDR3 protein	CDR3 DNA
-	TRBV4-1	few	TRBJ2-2	CASSQRVVNTGELFF	TGCGCCAGCAGTCAGAGGGTTGTAAACACCGGGGAGCTGTTTTTT
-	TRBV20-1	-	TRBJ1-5	CSARVAGRIQPQHF	TGCAGTGCTAGAGTGGCAGGACGAATTCAGCCCCAGCATTTT
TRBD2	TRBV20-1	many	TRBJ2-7	CSARRTGTRPYEQYF	TGCAGTGCTAGACGAACCGGGACTAGGCCCTACGAGCAGTACTTC
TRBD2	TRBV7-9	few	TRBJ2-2	CASSPPSGRAGGELFF	TGTGCCAGCAGCCCTCCGAGCGGGAGGGCCGGCGGGGAGCTGTTTTTT
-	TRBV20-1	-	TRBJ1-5	CSAPGKGVPQHF	TGCAGTGCTCCAGGGAAGGGGGTGCCCCAGCATTTT
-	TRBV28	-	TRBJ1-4	CASSLVGSNEKLFF	TGTGCCAGCAGTTTAGTAGGATCTAATGAAAAACTGTTTTTT
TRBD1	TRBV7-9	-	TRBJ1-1	CASSPWTGTNTEAFF	TGTGCCAGCAGCCCATGGACAGGAACAAACACTGAAGCTTTCTTT
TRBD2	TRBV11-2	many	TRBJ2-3	CASSLGLAGGPDTQYF	TGTGCCAGCAGCTTAGGCCTAGCGGGAGGGCCAGATACGCAGTATTTT
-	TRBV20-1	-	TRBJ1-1	CSATTGTQAFF	TGCAGTGCGACAACGGGGACCCAAGCTTTCTTT
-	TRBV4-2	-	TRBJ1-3	CASSRDLWSSGNTIYF	TGTGCCAGCAGCCGGGACCTTTGGAGCTCTGGAAACACCATATATTTT
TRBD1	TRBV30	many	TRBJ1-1	CAWSVRGQVNTEAFF	TGTGCCTGGAGTGTAAGGGGACAGGTGAACACTGAAGCTTTCTTT
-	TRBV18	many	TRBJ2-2	CASLQGGSGELFF	TGTGCCAGCTTACAGGGTGGATCCGGGGAGCTGTTTTTT
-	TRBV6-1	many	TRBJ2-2	CASRPLETAGELFF	TGTGCCAGCAGGCCCCTCGAAACAGCTGGGGAGCTGTTTTTT
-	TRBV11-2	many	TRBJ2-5	CASSLAFARETQYF	TGTGCCAGCAGCTTAGCTTTTGCGCGAGAGACCCAGTACTTC
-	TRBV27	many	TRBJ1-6	CASSFNPYSPLHF	TGTGCCAGCAGTTTTAACCCCTATTCACCCCTCCACTTT
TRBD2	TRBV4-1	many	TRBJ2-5	CASSQGAGGWEETQYF	TGCGCCAGCAGCCAGGGAGCGGGAGGATGGGAAGAGACCCAGTACTTC
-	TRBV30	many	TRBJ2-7	CAWSDSLSKYF	TGTGCCTGGAGTGACTCCTTGAGCAAGTACTTC
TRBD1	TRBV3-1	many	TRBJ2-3	CASSLIPGQGKSSTDTQYF	TGTGCCAGCAGCCTGATTCCGGGACAGGGGAAGTCTAGCACAGATACGCAGTATTTT
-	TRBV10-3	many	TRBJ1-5	CAISESFNQPQHF	TGTGCCATCAGTGAGTCGTTTAATCAGCCCCAGCATTTT
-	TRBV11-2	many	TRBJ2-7	CASSSIRVHEQYF	TGTGCCAGCAGCTCTATTCGCGTCCACGAGCAGTACTTC
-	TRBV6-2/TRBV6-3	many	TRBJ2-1	CASSLDNEQFF	TGTGCCAGCAGTTTAGACAATGAGCAGTTCTTC
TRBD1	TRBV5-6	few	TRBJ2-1	CASSTGTGNEQFF	TGTGCCAGCAGTACCGGGACAGGGAATGAGCAGTTCTTC
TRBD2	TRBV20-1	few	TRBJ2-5	CSARDRGGRGETQYF	TGCAGTGCTAGAGATCGGGGCGGGAGGGGAGAGACCCAGTACTTC
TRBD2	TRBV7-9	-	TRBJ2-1	CASSSMSSGRYEEQFF	TGTGCCAGCAGCTCGATGTCTAGCGGGAGATATGAGGAGCAGTTCTTC
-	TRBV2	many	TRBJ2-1	CASSQDSDEQFF	TGTGCCAGCAGCCAGGACTCAGATGAGCAGTTCTTC
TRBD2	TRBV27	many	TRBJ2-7	CASSLSGGRAFYEQYF	TGTGCCAGCAGTTTATCGGGCGGGAGGGCGTTCTACGAGCAGTACTTC
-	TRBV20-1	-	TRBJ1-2	CSARDRGRGASGGYTF	TGCAGTGCTAGAGATCGGGGCAGGGGAGCAAGTGGAGGCTACACCTTC
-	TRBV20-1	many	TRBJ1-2	CSARARRGYTF	TGCAGTGCTAGGGCAAGACGGGGCTACACCTTC
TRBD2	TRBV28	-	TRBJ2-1	CASRPPGLAANEQFF	TGTGCCAGCAGACCACCGGGACTAGCGGCAAATGAGCAGTTCTTC